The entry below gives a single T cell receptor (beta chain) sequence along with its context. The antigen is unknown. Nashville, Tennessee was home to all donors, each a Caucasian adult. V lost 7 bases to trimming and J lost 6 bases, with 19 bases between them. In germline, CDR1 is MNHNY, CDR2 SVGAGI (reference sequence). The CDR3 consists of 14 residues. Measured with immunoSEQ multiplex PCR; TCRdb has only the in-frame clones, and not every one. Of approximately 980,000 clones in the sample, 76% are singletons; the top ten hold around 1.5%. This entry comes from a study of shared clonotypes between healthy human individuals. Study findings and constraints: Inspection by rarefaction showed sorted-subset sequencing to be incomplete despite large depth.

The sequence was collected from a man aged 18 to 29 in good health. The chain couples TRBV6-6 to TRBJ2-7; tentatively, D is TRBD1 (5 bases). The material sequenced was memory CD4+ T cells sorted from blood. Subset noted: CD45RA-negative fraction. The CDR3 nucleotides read TGTGCCAGCAACGGCCAGGGCCATTTTGCCGAGCAGTACTTC. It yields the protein CASNGQGHFAEQYF.